This T cell receptor (beta chain) came from a study of naive and memory T cell subsets. Both TRBC1 and TRBC2 were covered by a beta constant-region primer of two equimolar oligonucleotides. Four rounds of PCR amplified the ligated cDNA using nested alpha and beta constant-region primers plus SP2. TCRdb passed the UMI-ligation and nested PCR reads through MiXCR, listing each CDR3 protein once. The table shows about 23,000 distinct CDR3 sequences, with roughly 9.1% occurring only once. The CDR3 loop spans 15 amino acids. CDR1 MRHNA and CDR2 SNTAGT come from the germline V gene. V shed 2 bases and J shed 7 bases, with 15 bases lying between them. The table lists this clonotype with many counts. Alpha and beta libraries were amplified separately from the second PCR onward. Sequential positive selection took CD4 T cells first, then CD8 T cells. Cells stained for CD3, CD4, CD8, CD45RA and CD27 were sorted into four subsets.

The specimen was central memory CD8+ T cells from blood. The clonotype was recovered from a human donor in good health. This chain joins TRBV6-4 and TRBJ2-1; no definite D call. The CDR3: CASSDGVAAMNEQFF. The CDR3 coding sequence is TGTGCCAGCAGTGACGGGGTGGCGGCTATGAATGAGCAGTTCTTC.